These 27 T cell receptor beta chains were all obtained from the same sample, sequenced in a study of T cell responses to AZD1222 COVID-19 vaccine. Sequencing used immunoSEQ multiplex PCR; TCRdb keeps in-frame clones, though not all of them. The profile shows more than 150,000 clones, approximately 92% of them singletons. The source was peripheral blood, collected on day 0 of AZD1222 vaccination. The receptors here all came from an adult in good health.

This sequence joins TRBV5-6 and TRBJ1-1, with 9 bases aligning to TRBD1. CDR3 length: 15 amino acids. Germline trimming cut 2 bases from V and 3 bases from J; bases unmatched to any gene: 5. Germline-derived CDR1 and CDR2 are SGHDT and YYEEEE. CDR3 region: CASSFRDRGDTEAFF. The CDR3, as DNA: TGTGCCAGCAGCTTCCGAGACAGGGGGGACACTGAAGCTTTCTTT.

V usage is TRBV2 and J usage is TRBJ2-2; weak D call: TRBD1 (6 bases). Trimming took off 5 bases at V and 4 bases at J, with 11 bases between the two ends. Germline CDR1 SNHLY, CDR2 FYNNEI. This CDR3 is 14 amino acids long. The CDR3 nucleotides are TGTGCCAGCAGTTCTTACAGGGTCACCGGGGAGCTGTTTTTT. It translates to CASSSYRVTGELFF. Full variable domain (rest looked up from reference TRBV2 and TRBJ2-2): EPEVTQTPSHQVTQMGQEVILRCVPISNHLYFYWYRQILGQKVEFLVSFYNNEISEKSEIFDDQFSVERPDGSNFTLKIRSTKLEDSAMYFCASSSYRVTGELFFGEGSRLTVL.

V is TRBV19 and J is TRBJ1-3; D gene ambiguous. Germline lookup yields CDR1 LNHDA and CDR2 SQIVND (reference sequence). The V end lost 4 bases, the J end lost 0 bases, and 16 bases lay between the germline ends. This CDR3 has 17 amino acids. CDR3 in amino acids: CASSTGVQDGSGNTIYF. CDR3 DNA: TGTGCCAGTAGTACCGGGGTCCAAGACGGCTCTGGAAACACCATATATTTT.

The chain employs TRBV24-1 and TRBJ1-2; D might be TRBD1 (5 bases). This CDR3 is 13 amino acids long. Trimming cost V 1 base and J 7 bases, with 9 bases left between them. Germline lookup yields CDR1 KGHDR and CDR2 SFDVKD. The chain's CDR3 is CATSDFAGSGYTF. CDR3 nucleotides: TGTGCCACCAGTGATTTCGCAGGGTCTGGCTACACCTTC.

A word on this clone: A clone one base away is much larger, so this may be a read error. The chain recombines TRBV2 with TRBJ2-2; D possibly corresponds to TRBD1 (5 bases). V gave up 4 bases and J gave up 3 bases, with 6 bases separating them. Germline V lookup: CDR1 SNHLY, CDR2 FYNNEI. This CDR3 region has 13 residues. CDR3 region: CASSVRDTGELFF. The CDR3 region has the DNA TGTGCCAGCAGTGTCAGGGACACCGGGGAGCTGTTTTTT.

The J gene is TRBJ2-1, the V gene TRBV7-9, with TRBD2 matching over 12 bases. With 4 bases clipped from V and 3 bases from J, the junction kept 13 bases outside the gene matches. Germline CDR1 and CDR2: SEHNR and FQNEAQ (reference sequence). The CDR3 sequence is 19 residues long. The CDR3: CASSSDNRTSGVFYNEQFF. The CDR3 DNA reads TGTGCCAGCAGCTCGGACAACCGGACTAGCGGGGTTTTCTACAATGAGCAGTTCTTC.

CDR3 in DNA: TGTGCCAGCTCCACTTACACTAACTATGGCTACACCTTC. Translating it yields CASSTYTNYGYTF. The chain is built from TRBV7-2 and TRBJ1-2; no clear D. The germline V gene has CDR1 SGHTA and CDR2 FQGNSA. Trimming shortened V by 8 bases and J by 0 bases, and 10 bases separated the two germline ends. There are 13 residues in the CDR3.

The chain combines TRBV18 with TRBJ2-6; perhaps TRBD1 as D (6 bases). The CDR3 extends over 15 amino acids. V was pared by 1 base and J by 2 bases, with 6 bases between. Germline V gene lookup returns CDR1 KGHSH and CDR2 LQKENI. The CDR3 here is CASSPQGAGANVLTF. The CDR3 DNA follows: TGTGCCAGCTCACCACAGGGGGCTGGGGCCAACGTCCTGACTTTC.

The genes are TRBV5-5 and TRBJ1-5, with D perhaps matching TRBD1 (6 bases). Germline CDR1 and CDR2: SGHKS and YYEKEE (reference sequence). The CDR3 length is 16 residues. Between the trimmed V and J ends, which lost 2 bases and 2 bases, there was a span of 14 bases. The CDR3 is CASSLLKGEGNQPQHF. The CDR3 DNA reads TGTGCCAGCAGCTTATTAAAGGGGGAAGGCAATCAGCCCCAGCATTTT.

This clone was found once. The chain has TRBV4-2 and TRBJ1-5; D is ambiguous. CDR3 size: 12 residues. Germline lookup yields CDR1 LGHNA and CDR2 YNFKEQ. V lost 2 bases and J 3 bases, leaving 2 bases between the germline ends. The CDR3, as DNA: TGTGCCAGCAGCCAACACAATCAGCCCCAGCATTTT. It encodes CASSQHNQPQHF.

V is TRBV27 and J is TRBJ2-1; 7 bases match TRBD2. Germline loops: CDR1 MNHEY, CDR2 SMNVEV (reference sequence). The V gene end was trimmed by 11 bases and the J gene end by 5 bases; junction bases not matched to a gene: 9. This CDR3 is 13 amino acids long. The CDR3 DNA sequence: TGTGCCGCGGCGAGGGACTACAACAATGAGCAGTTCTTC. Translating gives CAAARDYNNEQFF.

Concerning this clone itself: Additional DNA sequences in this sample encode the identical CDR3. The chain couples TRBV6-5 to TRBJ1-1; 10 positions agree with TRBD1. The germline V gene encodes CDR1 MNHEY and CDR2 SVGAGI. This CDR3 is built from 15 residues. V lost 6 bases to trimming and J lost 1 base; unmatched junction nucleotides: 5. CDR3 region: CASRAGQGGNTEAFF. In nucleotides, the CDR3 is TGTGCCAGCAGGGCAGGACAGGGGGGGAACACTGAAGCTTTCTTT.

The CDR3 is CATSLFVAWSAEAFF. The CDR3 nucleotides read TGTGCCACCAGTCTTTTTGTCGCCTGGTCCGCTGAAGCTTTCTTT. This sequence joins TRBV24-1 and TRBJ1-1; no clear D. There are 15 residues in the CDR3. CDR1 and CDR2 from the germline V gene are KGHDR and SFDVKD. V lost 6 bases to trimming and J lost 6 bases, with 19 bases between them.

The V and J genes are TRBV19 and TRBJ1-1, with D unclear. The CDR3 totals 14 residues. V dropped 1 base and J dropped 0 bases, with 6 bases sitting between them. The V gene's germline CDR1 is LNHDA and CDR2 SQIVND (reference sequence). CDR3 coding DNA: TGTGCCAGTAGTATAGCGGGATTGAACACTGAAGCTTTCTTT. Residues: CASSIAGLNTEAFF.

This clone was seen a single time. The CDR3, as DNA: TGTGCCAGCAGCTCCACTCTAGCGGGAGTATCCTCCTACGAGCAGTACTTC. Amino acid sequence: CASSSTLAGVSSYEQYF. The chain joins TRBV7-9 to TRBJ2-7, with TRBD2 identical over 10 bases. After removal of 4 bases from V and 0 bases from J, the junction contained 9 bases not matched to a gene. The CDR3 spans 17 residues. Germline V gene lookup returns CDR1 SEHNR and CDR2 FQNEAQ (reference sequence).

A single count supports this clone. The rearrangement links TRBV5-1 to TRBJ2-1; D is ambiguous. The CDR3 has 12 residues. Trimming left V 4 bases short and J 10 bases short, with 12 bases between. Looked up from germline, CDR1 is SGHRS and CDR2 is YFSETQ. The CDR3 bases are TGCGCCAGCAGCCCTGGCCCCGGGGAGCAGTTCTTC. This gives the protein CASSPGPGEQFF.

This clone showed up just a few times. The chain recombines TRBV6-5 with TRBJ2-3; D unresolved. CDR3 length: 14 amino acids. Germline CDR1 and CDR2: MNHEY and SVGAGI. V lost 11 bases, J lost 0 bases, and 15 bases lay in between. CDR3 nucleotide sequence: TGTGCCGCGGAATATTGGGGTAGCACAGATACGCAGTATTTT. It encodes CAAEYWGSTDTQYF.

The chain is built from TRBV10-3 and TRBJ1-2, with D perhaps matching TRBD1 (5 bases). The V end lost 3 bases, the J end lost 3 bases, and 5 bases lay between the germline ends. The CDR3 runs 12 residues. Germline V gene data show CDR1 as ENHRY and CDR2 as SYGVKD. CDR3 bases: TGTGCCATCAGTGAACAGGACTATGGCTACACCTTC. Encoded protein: CAISEQDYGYTF.

The rearrangement uses TRBV18 and TRBJ1-6, with TRBD1 matching 7 bases. V trimming: 5 bases; J trimming: 8 bases; junction bases outside the gene matches: 9. The CDR3 extends over 15 amino acids. CDR1 is KGHSH and CDR2 is LQKENI in the germline V gene. The CDR3 nucleotides read TGTGCCAGCTCATCCCGACAGGGTGAGGATTCACCCCTCCACTTT. Amino acid sequence: CASSSRQGEDSPLHF.

V and J are TRBV14 and TRBJ2-4, with D unclear. The germline V gene encodes CDR1 SGHDN and CDR2 FVKESK. Trimming removed 4 bases from V and 0 bases from J, with 19 bases in between. The CDR3 is made up of 18 amino acids. For the CDR3, the DNA is TGTGCCAGCAGCCCTTTACTGACCGTCGACTTAGCCAAAAACATTCAGTACTTC. Encoded protein: CASSPLLTVDLAKNIQYF.

The chain recombines TRBV12-3 or TRBV12-4 with TRBJ2-1; TRBD1 or TRBD2 may be the D gene (7 bases each). This CDR3 is 13 amino acids long. V was pared by 6 bases and J by 5 bases, with 11 bases between. CDR3 in amino acids: CASSPGGDNEQFF. The CDR3 DNA sequence: TGTGCCAGCAGCCCAGGGGGGGACAATGAGCAGTTCTTC.

The count of this clone is one. The V gene is TRBV7-9, the J gene TRBJ2-7; the match to TRBD1 covers 8 bases. In germline, CDR1 is SEHNR, CDR2 FQNEAQ (reference sequence). The J segment lost 5 bases and the V segment lost 3 bases, leaving 6 bases of the junction unmatched. This CDR3 contains 14 residues. The CDR3 DNA follows: TGTGCCAGCAGCTTCAGCAGGGGGCACCACGAGCAGTACTTC. This encodes CASSFSRGHHEQYF.

This chain connects TRBV12-3 or TRBV12-4 to TRBJ1-2, with D tentatively TRBD1 (6 bases). V lost 8 bases and J 4 bases, leaving 8 bases between the germline ends. The CDR3 loop spans 11 amino acids. The CDR3 spells CASQGPYGYTF. The CDR3 nucleotides read TGTGCCAGCCAGGGGCCCTATGGCTACACCTTC.

This clone occurred once. J is TRBJ1-4 and V is TRBV6-1; 7 nucleotides match TRBD1. The CDR3 covers 17 residues. Germline lookup yields CDR1 MNHNS and CDR2 SASEGT. With 3 bases clipped from V and 0 bases from J, the junction kept 7 bases outside the gene matches. CDR3 nucleotides: TGTGCCAGCAGTGATGGCAGGGGGGGCGCAACTAATGAAAAACTGTTTTTT. This translates into CASSDGRGGATNEKLFF.

The chain recombines TRBV6-5 with TRBJ1-6, with unresolved D. V was clipped by 5 bases and J by 7 bases, with 9 bases between them. CDR3 length: 13 amino acids. Per germline, CDR1 MNHEY and CDR2 SVGAGI. For the CDR3, the DNA is TGTGCCAGCAGTCCTCAAGAAAATTCACCCCTCCACTTT. Translation gives CASSPQENSPLHF.

The rearrangement joins TRBV19 to TRBJ1-1; D not certain. This CDR3 has 13 residues. Germline V gene sequence: CDR1 LNHDA, CDR2 SQIVND (reference sequence). The V end lost 7 bases, the J end lost 0 bases, and 9 bases lay between the germline ends. The CDR3 is CASMRRLNTEAFF. In DNA, the CDR3 is TGTGCCAGTATGAGGCGGCTGAACACTGAAGCTTTCTTT.

This sequence joins TRBV15 and TRBJ2-6; no definite D call. In germline, CDR1 is LNHNV, CDR2 YYDKDF (reference sequence). The CDR3 extends over 15 amino acids. The V gene lost 4 bases and the J gene lost 4 bases, with 11 bases spanning the gap. For the CDR3, the DNA is TGTGCCACCAGCATCGAGAAAGCCGGGGCCAACGTCCTGACTTTC. This translates into CATSIEKAGANVLTF. The full variable domain, completed using reference TRBV15 and TRBJ2-6, is DAMVIQNPRYQVTQFGKPVTLSCSQTLNHNVMYWYQQKSSQAPKLLFHYYDKDFNNEADTPDNFQSRRPNTSFCFLDIRSPGLGDTAMYLCATSIEKAGANVLTFGAGSRLTVL.